This note documents a single T cell receptor beta chain sequence. This entry comes from a study of cytomegalovirus exposure and HLA in healthy donors. Background on the study: Under 90% of approximately 400 genotyped donors fell in the Caucasian-associated ancestry cluster.

The CDR3 is made up of 14 amino acids. V shed 1 base and J shed 4 bases, with 10 bases lying between them. Germline-derived CDR1 and CDR2 are LNHDA and SQIVND (reference sequence). PCR used 60 Vbeta primers and 13 Jbeta primers. Method: immunoSEQ multiplex PCR; TCRdb's copy keeps in-frame clones and lacks some. This sample has more than 140,000 clones, with approximately 71% found just once. V and J are TRBV19 and TRBJ1-1; D is unclear. This TCR was sampled from a man aged 40-50 years in good health and CMV-seronegative. What was sequenced was PBMCs. CDR3 in amino acids: CASSIAPETTEAFF. The CDR3 DNA reads as TGTGCCAGTAGTATAGCCCCGGAGACCACTGAAGCTTTCTTT.